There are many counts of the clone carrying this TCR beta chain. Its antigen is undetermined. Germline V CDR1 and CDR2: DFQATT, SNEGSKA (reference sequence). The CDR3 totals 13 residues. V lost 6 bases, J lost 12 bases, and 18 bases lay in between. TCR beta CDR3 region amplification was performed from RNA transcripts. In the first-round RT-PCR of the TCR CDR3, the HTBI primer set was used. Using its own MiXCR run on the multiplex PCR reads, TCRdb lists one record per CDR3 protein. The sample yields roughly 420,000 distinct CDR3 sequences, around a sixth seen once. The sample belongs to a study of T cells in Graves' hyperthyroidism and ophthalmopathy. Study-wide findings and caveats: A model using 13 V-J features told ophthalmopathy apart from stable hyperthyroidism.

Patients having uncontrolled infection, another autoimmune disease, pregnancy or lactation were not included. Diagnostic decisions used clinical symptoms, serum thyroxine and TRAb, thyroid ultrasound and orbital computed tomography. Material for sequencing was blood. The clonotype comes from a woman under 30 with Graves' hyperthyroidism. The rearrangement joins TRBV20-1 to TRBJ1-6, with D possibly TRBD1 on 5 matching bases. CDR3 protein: CSAHPGGGLPLHF. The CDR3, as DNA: TGCAGTGCCCACCCGGGGGGGGGGTTACCCCTCCACTTT.